This T cell receptor (beta chain) came from a study of blood T cell repertoires in COVID-19 (dated by TCRdb to 2018 to 2021). At the level of the whole study: Samples from collaborators originated in the United States, Italy and Spain and spanned both the acute and convalescent phases of COVID-19. The material from the prospective study consisted of cDNA or gDNA derived from T cells, B-cell-depleted T cells, or PBMCs. The dataset comprised deeply sampled blood TCRbeta repertoires from subjects exposed to, actively infected with, or recovered from COVID-19. Samples came from the ongoing ImmuneRACE study (first 160 participants) plus 1,254 subjects from 6 global collaborators. The repertoires were released in a freely available public database meant as a resource for research on the immune response to SARS-CoV-2. Where available, HLA class I and class II types were obtained from metadata supplied by the sample provider rather than from assay-based typing. A de-identified subject ID, COVID-19 status, age in years and sex were almost always included in the sample metadata.

The germline V gene gives CDR1 as KGHSH and CDR2 as LQKENI. The CDR3 runs 15 residues from the cysteine to the phenylalanine. The sequence is cut down to CDR3 DNA, 45 bases in frame from base 1. V and J lose 2 bases and 3 bases, and a span of 13 bases separates them. Overall study outcomes, separate from this receptor: The amount of clinical and demographic metadata varied by source and participant and was provided uncurated.

The immunoSEQ Assay, a bias-controlled multiplex PCR, was used to amplify TCRbeta CDR3 regions from genomic DNA. As for how the authors treated the data: The number of nucleated cells in each sample was estimated from the amplification of reference gene primers within the assay. Sequence reads were collapsed and filtered to measure the absolute abundance of every unique TCRbeta CDR3 rearrangement. Productive Simpson clonality was computed per sample as the square root of Simpson's diversity index over productive rearrangements. In its TCRdb copy, this immuneACCESS table keeps in-frame sequences only and misses some clones. Where compared with another copy, unresolved V genes explain less than half of these, and the others have no known cause. The D gene and trimming were derived from the DNA, and the V and J assignments and clone size from that table. This sample lists 110,000 or so clones; around four fifths were detected once. The top ten hold roughly 18% of the sample.

The collaborating institutions used their own protocols to collect whole blood in K2EDTA tubes. For TCRbeta analysis, collaborators shipped samples as frozen whole blood, isolated PBMCs, or DNA extracted from either of those sample types. Points on this clone: The clone's antigen remains unknown. The input lacks base qualities; no much larger clone sits a single base away.

Recombination connected TRBV18 to TRBJ1-1; a tentative D call is TRBD1 (6 bases match). The sequence came from a woman in her fifties or sixties with acute or convalescent COVID-19. The sample taken for sequencing was peripheral blood. The CDR3 amino acid sequence is: CASSPTGGWDTEAFF. The nucleotide sequence reads TGTGCCAGCTCACCAACGGGGGGCTGGGACACTGAAGCTTTCTTT.